This passage covers 30 T cell receptor beta chains from one sample sequenced in a study of patients and donors after allogeneic stem cell transplantation. TCRdb recomputed calls from the RT-PCR reads with MiXCR, one row per CDR3 protein. The repertoire includes about 70,000 distinct CDR3 sequences, around 27% of them detected once, and around 27% sits in the top ten. The sequenced sample consisted of blood, either unsorted or a sorted T cell fraction (not recorded which). The receptor set was obtained from a human donor who was either an allogeneic HSCT recipient or a stem cell or donor lymphocyte infusion donor (not recorded which). It is not recorded whose cells these are; they may come from a transplant donor.

This rearrangement joins TRBV27 to TRBJ2-1; D could derive from TRBD1 or TRBD2 (5 bases each). The germline V gene has CDR1 MNHEY and CDR2 SMNVEV (reference sequence). The CDR3 has 16 residues. Trimming shortened V by 5 bases and J by 5 bases, and 19 bases separated the two germline ends. CDR3 sequence: CASSHPGAVENNEQFF. The CDR3 DNA follows: TGTGCCAGCAGTCACCCCGGGGCAGTCGAAAACAATGAGCAGTTCTTC.

V gene TRBV6-5 combines with J gene TRBJ2-3; the match to TRBD2 covers 8 bases. Germline CDR1 MNHEY, CDR2 SVGAGI. CDR3 length: 15 amino acids. Losses at the gene ends were 6 bases for V and 0 bases for J; bases not matched to a gene: 5. CDR3 sequence: CASRGTSPSTDTQYF. CDR3 DNA sequence: TGTGCCAGCAGAGGGACTAGTCCTAGCACAGATACGCAGTATTTT.

This clonotype has only a few counts. The chain is built from TRBV6-6 and TRBJ2-7, with D perhaps matching TRBD1 or TRBD2 (6 bases each). Looked up from germline, CDR1 is MNHNY and CDR2 is SVGAGI (reference sequence). V gave up 1 base and J gave up 4 bases, with 8 bases separating them. CDR3 length: 13 residues. The CDR3 bases are TGTGCCAGCAGTTACTGGGGGGCTTACGAGCAGTACTTC. Its protein is CASSYWGAYEQYF.

This chain connects TRBV29-1 to TRBJ1-1; TRBD1 might be the D (6 bases). CDR3 length: 14 amino acids. Between the trimmed V and J ends, which lost 1 base and 0 bases, there was a span of 9 bases. The germline V gene encodes CDR1 SQVTM and CDR2 ANQGSEA. CDR3 region: CSVEGGQMNTEAFF. CDR3 coding DNA: TGCAGCGTTGAAGGGGGGCAGATGAACACTGAAGCTTTCTTT.

By sample fraction, this clonotype is medium-sized. The chain has TRBV20-1 and TRBJ1-5; D is unresolved. CDR1 is DFQATT and CDR2 is SNEGSKA in the germline V gene (reference sequence). V lost 0 bases, J lost 4 bases, and 7 bases lay in between. The CDR3 sequence is 13 residues long. Written as DNA, the CDR3 is TGCAGTGCTAGAGAGGGGTTGAATCAGCCCCAGCATTTT. This encodes CSAREGLNQPQHF.

This clonotype was seen at least ten times. V usage is TRBV12-3 or TRBV12-4 and J usage is TRBJ1-5; TRBD1 matches at 10 bases. J was trimmed by 4 bases and V by 5 bases; bases with no gene match: 5. The CDR3 loop spans 15 amino acids. The CDR3 spells CASSPLGQGNQPQHF. The DNA for the CDR3 is TGTGCCAGCAGTCCCCTGGGACAGGGGAATCAGCCCCAGCATTTT.

CDR3 sequence (DNA): TGTGCCAGCAGCCAACCATACAGAGGAGGGGAAGCTTTCTTT. Translated: CASSQPYRGGEAFF. The chain uses TRBV6-5 and TRBJ1-1; D gene unclear. In germline, CDR1 is MNHEY, CDR2 SVGAGI. The CDR3 is 14 amino acids. V lost 6 bases to trimming and J lost 8 bases, with 19 bases between them.

This chain links TRBV4-2 with TRBJ1-2; unclear D gene. The CDR3 consists of 14 residues. Trimming stripped 4 bases from V and 4 bases from J, with 13 bases between. The germline V gene encodes CDR1 LGHNA and CDR2 YNFKEQ. In DNA form, the CDR3 reads TGTGCCAGCAGCCCTGGGTCAGACTCCTATGGCTACACCTTC. It yields the protein CASSPGSDSYGYTF.

At least ten counts were recorded for this clonotype. Relative to the germline gene, one junction end is altered; a read error may explain this. The chain links TRBV5-1 to TRBJ1-1, with D maybe TRBD1 (5 bases). From germline, CDR1 is SGHRS and CDR2 YFSETQ. The CDR3 spans 13 residues. CDR3 coding DNA: TGCGCCAGCAGTTTGGCAGGGTTCACTGAAGCTTTCTTT. It is translated as CASSLAGFTEAFF.

In this sample, this clonotype turned up many times. V and J are TRBV9 and TRBJ1-1, with D unresolved. Trimming removed 4 bases at V and 4 bases at J, with 11 bases between. CDR3 length: 13 residues. Germline V gene sequence: CDR1 SGDLS, CDR2 YYNGEE. As DNA, the CDR3 is TGTGCCAGCAGCTTCTACTTAGGCACTGAAGCTTTCTTT. Amino acids: CASSFYLGTEAFF.

This clonotype appeared a few times. The rearrangement uses TRBV20-1 and TRBJ2-7; D could derive from TRBD1 or TRBD2 (5 bases each). V lost 4 bases and J 0 bases, leaving 16 bases between the germline ends. The germline V gene has CDR1 DFQATT and CDR2 SNEGSKA (reference sequence). The CDR3 loop spans 15 amino acids. In nucleotides, the CDR3 is TGCAGTGCTAACCTCTGGGACCACTTCTCCTACGAGCAGTACTTC. This gives the protein CSANLWDHFSYEQYF.

Only a few counts were recorded for this clonotype. J is TRBJ2-2 and V is TRBV7-8; 10 bases are shared with TRBD1. The CDR3 contains 16 residues. Per the germline V gene, CDR1 is SGHVS and CDR2 is FQNEAQ. Trimming took 6 bases from V and 7 from J; bases not matched to a gene: 11. In DNA, the CDR3 is TGTGCCAGCAGATATCCGGGACAGGGGCCGAACGGGGAGCTGTTTTTT. It yields the protein CASRYPGQGPNGELFF.

In its sample, this clonotype was seen a few times. The V call is TRBV20-1, the J call TRBJ2-1, with 8 bases fitting TRBD2. CDR3 length equals 15 residues. CDR1 is DFQATT, CDR2 SNEGSKA, per germline (reference sequence). The V segment lost 3 bases and the J segment 7 bases; nucleotides outside the gene matches: 11. CDR3 sequence reads: CSASRIGGRLNEQFF. CDR3 coding DNA: TGCAGTGCTAGTAGGATCGGCGGGAGGCTAAATGAGCAGTTCTTC.

The J gene is TRBJ2-5, the V gene TRBV5-1; no clear D. The CDR3 contains 11 residues. Germline V gene data show CDR1 as SGHRS and CDR2 as YFSETQ. V was shortened by 4 bases and J by 3 bases, with 4 bases between the two germline ends. This chain's CDR3 is CASSTEETQYF. As DNA, the CDR3 is TGCGCCAGCAGCACCGAAGAGACCCAGTACTTC.

This clonotype was counted a single time. The J gene is TRBJ2-7, the V gene TRBV4-3; D could derive from TRBD1 or TRBD2 (5 bases each). Trimming took 6 bases from V and 3 from J, leaving 21 bases between them. The CDR3 loop spans 16 amino acids. The germline V gene has CDR1 LGHNA and CDR2 YSLEER. The CDR3 loop is CASSLSPGTDLYEQYF. The CDR3 DNA reads TGCGCCAGCAGTCTTAGTCCCGGGACGGACCTCTACGAGCAGTACTTC.

The chain combines TRBV4-1 with TRBJ2-5; 12 bases map to TRBD2. CDR1 MGHRA and CDR2 YSYEKL come from the germline V gene. Unmatched junction bases numbered 14, after V lost 4 bases and J lost 5 bases. CDR3 size: 18 residues. Here the CDR3 DNA reads TGCGCCAGCAGCCCTGGACTAGCGGGGATTTTGAAGAGGGAGACCCAGTACTTC. Translation gives CASSPGLAGILKRETQYF.

This chain links TRBV7-9 with TRBJ1-1, with D possibly matching TRBD1 (5 bases). The V end was cut by 4 bases, the J end by 4 bases, with 13 bases between. CDR1 SEHNR and CDR2 FQNEAQ come from the germline V gene (reference sequence). This CDR3 is 14 amino acids long. CDR3 in DNA: TGTGCCAGCAGCTCCCAGGGCTCATTCACTGAAGCTTTCTTT. Its protein product is CASSSQGSFTEAFF.

The chain is built from TRBV5-1 and TRBJ2-7; D might be TRBD2 (6 bases). This CDR3 comprises 12 residues. V was clipped by 1 base and J by 6 bases, with 8 bases between them. Germline CDR1 and CDR2: SGHRS and YFSETQ. CDR3 region: CASSLQEGEQYF. The DNA for the CDR3 is TGCGCCAGCAGCTTGCAGGAGGGCGAGCAGTACTTC.

This rearrangement joins TRBV12-3 or TRBV12-4 to TRBJ2-7; 10 positions match TRBD2. V shed 5 bases and J 2 bases; nucleotides not matched to a gene: 3. The CDR3 consists of 14 residues. The CDR3 sequence: CASSDSGRPYEQYF. The CDR3 region has the DNA TGTGCCAGCAGTGATAGCGGGAGGCCCTACGAGCAGTACTTC.

The chain links TRBV2 to TRBJ1-4; tentatively, D is TRBD1 (5 bases). Between the trimmed V and J ends, which lost 7 bases and 5 bases, there was a span of 14 bases. CDR3 length: 14 amino acids. CDR1 is SNHLY, CDR2 FYNNEI, per germline. In nucleotides, the CDR3 is TGTGCCAGCACTGTTGCAGGGACCAATGAAAAACTGTTTTTT. It yields the protein CASTVAGTNEKLFF.

This chain links TRBV10-3 with TRBJ2-7, with 7 bases aligning to TRBD1. J was trimmed by 0 bases and V by 6 bases; bases with no gene match: 5. CDR3 size: 14 residues. In germline, CDR1 is ENHRY, CDR2 SYGVKD. The CDR3 DNA reads as TGTGCCATCAGCCCCGACAGGGACTCCTACGAGCAGTACTTC. Translated: CAISPDRDSYEQYF.

This chain links TRBV4-1 with TRBJ2-3; 9 nucleotides match TRBD2. After removal of 10 bases from V and 3 bases from J, the junction contained 11 bases not matched to a gene. There are 15 residues in the CDR3. CDR1 and CDR2 (germline): MGHRA, YSYEKL. The CDR3 protein is CATKAGGTVTDTQYF. The CDR3 DNA is TGCGCCACAAAAGCGGGGGGCACGGTGACAGATACGCAGTATTTT.

This clonotype came up many times. This rearrangement joins TRBV10-3 to TRBJ2-7; 13 nucleotides agree with TRBD2. The CDR3 contains 17 residues. V was pared by 0 bases and J by 2 bases, with 4 bases of the junction left unmatched. Germline loops: CDR1 ENHRY, CDR2 SYGVKD. CDR3 nucleotide sequence: TGTGCCATCAGTGAGTCACTTGGGACTAGCGGGACCTACGAGCAGTACTTC. The encoded protein is CAISESLGTSGTYEQYF.

By sample fraction, this clonotype is medium-sized. The CDR3 bases are TGTGCCAGCAGACAACCGGTGGGACAGGCTTCTCTCGGCTATGGCTACACCTTC. Translated: CASRQPVGQASLGYGYTF. The chain joins TRBV6-5 to TRBJ1-2, with 8 bases aligning to TRBD1. V was pared by 6 bases and J by 4 bases, with 19 bases of the junction left unmatched. The germline V gene encodes CDR1 MNHEY and CDR2 SVGAGI. This CDR3 is built from 18 residues.

This clonotype came up a few times. The rearrangement joins TRBV6-5 to TRBJ1-2; D call uncertain. Per the germline V gene, CDR1 is MNHEY and CDR2 is SVGAGI. This CDR3 is built from 16 residues. V was cut by 0 bases and J by 1 base, with 12 bases left in between. Here the CDR3 DNA reads TGTGCCAGCAGTTACTCGATCCGTGACAATAACTATGGCTACACCTTC. Translation: CASSYSIRDNNYGYTF.

The V call is TRBV10-3, the J call TRBJ2-7; D may be TRBD1 or TRBD2 (5 bases each). The CDR3 runs to 16 residues. V was pared by 1 base and J by 2 bases, with 15 bases between. Per germline, CDR1 ENHRY and CDR2 SYGVKD. DNA of the CDR3: TGTGCCATCAGTGAGTACGAAACTGGGGGACCCTACGAGCAGTACTTC. It encodes CAISEYETGGPYEQYF.

This clonotype showed up many times. The CDR3 DNA reads as TGCGCCAGCAGTTCTACAGGGAACCAGCCCCAGCATTTT. This gives the protein CASSSTGNQPQHF. J is TRBJ1-5 and V is TRBV5-1; D may be TRBD1 (6 bases). Trimming pared 5 bases from V and 7 bases from J, leaving 13 bases between. CDR3 length equals 13 residues. Germline CDR1 SGHRS, CDR2 YFSETQ.

This clonotype showed up just a few times. The chain is built from TRBV12-3 or TRBV12-4 and TRBJ2-2, with D perhaps given as TRBD1 or TRBD2 (5 bases each). Trimming left V 1 base short and J 7 bases short, with 7 bases between. This CDR3 spans 13 amino acids. The CDR3 DNA is TGTGCCAGCAGTTTAGAGGGGAGCGGGGAGCTGTTTTTT. It translates to CASSLEGSGELFF.

This rearrangement joins TRBV6-2 or TRBV6-3 to TRBJ2-2; possibly TRBD2 for D (6 bases). The CDR3 spans 14 residues. V shed 0 bases and J shed 13 bases, with 15 bases lying between them. Germline V lookup: CDR1 MNHEY, CDR2 SVGEGT. In nucleotides, the CDR3 is TGTGCCAGCAGTTACTCGATGGTTCGGGAGTGGCTGTTTTTT. Encoded protein: CASSYSMVREWLFF.

CDR3 amino acids: CASSPGHLNQPQHF. In DNA form, the CDR3 reads TGTGCCAGCAGCCCGGGACACCTCAATCAGCCCCAGCATTTT. This chain joins TRBV7-2 and TRBJ1-5; tentatively, D is TRBD1 (6 bases). Germline values: CDR1 SGHTA, CDR2 FQGNSA. This CDR3 comprises 14 residues. V was clipped by 5 bases and J by 3 bases, with 11 bases between them. The entire variable domain, with the rest obtained from reference TRBV7-2 and TRBJ1-5, is as follows: GAGVSQSPSNKVTEKGKDVELRCDPISGHTALYWYRQSLGQGLEFLIYFQGNSAPDKSGLPSDRFSAERTGGSVSTLTIQRTQQEDSAVYLCASSPGHLNQPQHFGDGTRLSIL.